This TCR beta chain was found in a study of blood T cell repertoires in COVID-19. Study background: In each case, the material was cDNA or gDNA derived from T cells, B-cell-depleted T cells, or PBMCs.

Profiling relied on immunoSEQ multiplex PCR, and the TCRdb table lists in-frame clones only, not all of them. This table has under 35,000 clones, about 90% appearing once. V shed 0 bases and J 5 bases; nucleotides not matched to a gene: 5. This CDR3 has 16 residues. The germline CDR1 and CDR2 sequences are SGHVS and FQNEAQ. The genes are TRBV7-8 and TRBJ2-5; TRBD2 aligns across 11 bases. The source material was peripheral blood. The receptor was isolated from a human donor in a cohort sampled during active COVID-19. The CDR3 nucleotides are TGTGCCAGCAGCTTAGCTCTAGCGGGGGGAGGTGAGACCCAGTACTTC. Residues: CASSLALAGGGETQYF.